The 2 T cell receptor beta chains below come from one sample, sequenced in a study. TCRdb re-analysed the 5' RACE reads in MiXCR, keeping a single row per CDR3 protein. The table includes roughly 50,000 distinct CDR3 sequences, 24% detected once. The sample was tumor-infiltrating naive CD4+ T cells sorted from the breast tumor. Subset denoted: naive CD4+ T cells, CD4+CD45RA+CD25-. These receptors came from a female donor with breast cancer.

The chain carries TRBV28 and TRBJ2-7; possibly TRBD1 or TRBD2 for D (5 bases each). Per germline, CDR1 MDHEN and CDR2 SYDVKM. The length of the CDR3 is 13 residues. V shed 10 bases and J shed 6 bases, with 19 bases lying between them. The CDR3 spells CATRPPGLSEQYF. Written as DNA, the CDR3 is TGTGCCACCAGGCCGCCGGGGCTTAGCGAGCAGTACTTC. The whole variable domain, remainder taken from reference TRBV28 and TRBJ2-7, is DVKVTQSSRYLVKRTGEKVFLECVQDMDHENMFWYRQDPGLGLRLIYFSYDVKMKEKGDIPEGYSVSREKKERFSLILESASTNQTSMYLCATRPPGLSEQYFGPGTRLTVT.

This clonotype was seen a single time. V and J are TRBV7-9 and TRBJ1-5; D is unresolved. The CDR3 loop spans 15 amino acids. V lost 9 bases to trimming and J lost 5 bases, with 20 bases between them. Germline CDR1 and CDR2: SEHNR and FQNEAQ (reference sequence). CDR3: CARSNSDTLDQPQHF. The CDR3 DNA sequence: TGTGCCAGGAGCAACTCCGACACCCTCGATCAGCCCCAGCATTTT. Supplemented by reference TRBV7-9 and TRBJ1-5, the full variable domain reads DTGVSQNPRHKITKRGQNVTFRCDPISEHNRLYWYRQTLGQGPEFLTYFQNEAQLEKSRLLSDRFSAERPKGSFSTLEIQRTEQGDSAMYLCARSNSDTLDQPQHFGDGTRLSIL.